This T cell receptor beta chain comes out of a study of technical replicates of blood from four donors. Clones were sequenced by immunoSEQ multiplex PCR, and TCRdb holds only the in-frame ones, with some missing. The sample shows approximately 92,000 clones, 85% to 95% of them seen only once. The V gene lost 3 bases and the J gene lost 0 bases, with 13 bases spanning the gap. This CDR3 region has 15 residues. Germline V lookup: CDR1 SGDLS, CDR2 YYNGEE. The rearrangement links TRBV9 to TRBJ2-7; weak D call: TRBD2 (5 bases). Source material: T cells isolated from PBMCs. This clonotype originated in a human donor in good health. The CDR3 region is CASSAGLTASYEQYF. The CDR3, as DNA: TGTGCCAGCAGCGCCGGACTGACGGCCTCCTACGAGCAGTACTTC.